The next 9 T cell receptor beta chains were all read from a single sample in a study of shared clonotypes between healthy human individuals. Here immunoSEQ multiplex PCR was the method, and the copy in TCRdb shows in-frame clones only, minus some. The data show around 1.6 million clones, with 95% to 99% seen just once and approximately 0.44% held by the top ten. What was sequenced was naive CD4+ T cells sorted from blood. The subset denotes: CD45RA+ positively selected. These receptors all stem from a man younger than 45 in good health.

Notes on this clone: This specimen includes other DNA sequences encoding the same CDR3. The chain joins TRBV7-3 to TRBJ2-2; D gene uncertain. CDR3 length equals 13 residues. The V and J ends lost 2 bases and 0 bases respectively, with 1 base between them. Germline V gene sequence: CDR1 SGHTA, CDR2 FQGTGA. CDR3 residues: CASSLSNTGELFF. CDR3 nucleotides: TGTGCCAGCAGCTTATCGAACACCGGGGAGCTGTTTTTT.

The J gene is TRBJ2-3, the V gene TRBV7-2; TRBD1 matches at 10 bases. J was trimmed by 4 bases and V by 6 bases; bases with no gene match: 4. This CDR3 has 14 amino acids. Germline V lookup: CDR1 SGHTA, CDR2 FQGNSA. The CDR3 bases are TGTGCCAGCAGTCGACAGGGGGCGTCAGATACGCAGTATTTT. This sequence encodes CASSRQGASDTQYF. Supplemented by reference TRBV7-2 and TRBJ2-3, the full variable domain reads GAGVSQSPSNKVTEKGKDVELRCDPISGHTALYWYRQSLGQGLEFLIYFQGNSAPDKSGLPSDRFSAERTGGSVSTLTIQRTQQEDSAVYLCASSRQGASDTQYFGPGTRLTVL.

The DNA for the CDR3 is TGTGCCATCAGTGAGTCGCAGACTAGCGGGAGTGGCACAGATACGCAGTATTTT. This gives the protein CAISESQTSGSGTDTQYF. This chain links TRBV10-3 with TRBJ2-3, with 12 bases lining up with TRBD2. After removal of 0 bases from V and 1 base from J, the junction contained 5 bases not matched to a gene. The CDR3 sequence is 18 residues long. Germline V lookup: CDR1 ENHRY, CDR2 SYGVKD.

The genes are TRBV25-1 and TRBJ1-3; possible D gene TRBD1, 5 bases. This CDR3 spans 15 amino acids. Germline V gene sequence: CDR1 MGHDK, CDR2 SYGVNS. V lost 3 bases to trimming and J lost 2 bases, with 11 bases between them. In nucleotides, the CDR3 is TGTGCCAGCAGTGATCCAGGGACTGCTGGAAACACCATATATTTT. Residues: CASSDPGTAGNTIYF.

The chain employs TRBV4-1 and TRBJ1-5, with 8 bases lining up with TRBD1. CDR3 length: 14 amino acids. Germline loops: CDR1 MGHRA, CDR2 YSYEKL. With 1 base clipped from V and 7 bases from J, the junction kept 3 bases outside the gene matches. The DNA of the CDR3 is TGCGCCAGCAGCCAAGCCGGACAGGGCCAGCCCCAGCATTTT. Protein sequence: CASSQAGQGQPQHF.

This clone was recorded only once. The chain combines TRBV9 with TRBJ1-2, with D unclear. Germline lookup yields CDR1 SGDLS and CDR2 YYNGEE. The CDR3 covers 14 residues. The V end was cut by 1 base, the J end by 4 bases, with 11 bases between. The CDR3 region is CASSVTDTSYGYTF. CDR3 in DNA: TGTGCCAGCAGCGTAACAGACACCAGCTATGGCTACACCTTC.

J is TRBJ2-7 and V is TRBV7-3; D possibly corresponds to TRBD2 (6 bases). Trimming left V 4 bases short and J 13 bases short, with 17 bases between. The CDR3 length is 12 residues. The germline V gene has CDR1 SGHTA and CDR2 FQGTGA. CDR3 nucleotide sequence: TGTGCCAGCAGCTCTCTACCGGGGACTCTCTACTTC. It is translated as CASSSLPGTLYF. Full variable domain (missing parts from reference TRBV7-3 and TRBJ2-7): GAGVSQTPSNKVTEKGKYVELRCDPISGHTALYWYRQSLGQGPEFLIYFQGTGAADDSGLPNDRFFAVRPEGSVSTLKIQRTERGDSAVYLCASSSLPGTLYFGPGTRLTVT.

This chain connects TRBV7-2 to TRBJ1-4; 11 nucleotides agree with TRBD1. Germline loops: CDR1 SGHTA, CDR2 FQGNSA. This CDR3 region has 14 residues. With V trimmed by 5 bases and J by 8 bases, 4 bases remained unmatched. In DNA form, the CDR3 reads TGTGCCAGCAGCGGACAGGGGGCTTGGGAAAAACTGTTTTTT. Translating it yields CASSGQGAWEKLFF. The variable domain in full, completed from reference TRBV7-2 and TRBJ1-4, reads GAGVSQSPSNKVTEKGKDVELRCDPISGHTALYWYRQSLGQGLEFLIYFQGNSAPDKSGLPSDRFSAERTGGSVSTLTIQRTQQEDSAVYLCASSGQGAWEKLFFGSGTQLSVL.

The J gene is TRBJ2-1, the V gene TRBV4-1; 12 bases are a match to TRBD2. There are 15 residues in the CDR3. The V segment lost 6 bases and the J segment 6 bases; nucleotides outside the gene matches: 6. Germline V CDR1 and CDR2: MGHRA, YSYEKL. CDR3 amino acids: CASRPLAGGFNEQFF. In DNA, the CDR3 is TGCGCCAGCAGACCCCTAGCGGGAGGGTTCAATGAGCAGTTCTTC.